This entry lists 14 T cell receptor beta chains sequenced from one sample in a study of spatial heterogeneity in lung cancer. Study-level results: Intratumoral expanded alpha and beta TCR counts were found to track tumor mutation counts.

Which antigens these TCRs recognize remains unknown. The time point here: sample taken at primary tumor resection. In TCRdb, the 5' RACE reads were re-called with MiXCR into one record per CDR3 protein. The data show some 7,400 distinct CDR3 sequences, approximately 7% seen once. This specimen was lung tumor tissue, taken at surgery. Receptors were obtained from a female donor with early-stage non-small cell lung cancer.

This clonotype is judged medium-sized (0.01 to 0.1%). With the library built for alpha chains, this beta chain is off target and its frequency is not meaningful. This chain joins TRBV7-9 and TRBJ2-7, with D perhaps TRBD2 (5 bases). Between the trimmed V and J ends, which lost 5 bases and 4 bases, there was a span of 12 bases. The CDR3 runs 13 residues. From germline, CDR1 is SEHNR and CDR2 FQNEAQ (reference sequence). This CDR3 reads CASSRGQTYEQYF. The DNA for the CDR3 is TGTGCCAGCAGCCGCGGGCAGACTTACGAGCAGTACTTC.

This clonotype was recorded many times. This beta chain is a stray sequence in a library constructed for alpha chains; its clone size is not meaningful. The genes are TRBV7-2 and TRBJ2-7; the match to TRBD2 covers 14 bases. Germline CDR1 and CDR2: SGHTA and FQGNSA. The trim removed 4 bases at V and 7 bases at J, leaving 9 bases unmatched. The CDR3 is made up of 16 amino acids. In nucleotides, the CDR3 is TGTGCCAGCAGCTCCTGGACTAGCGGGAGGCCGGGGGAGCAGTACTTC. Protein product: CASSSWTSGRPGEQYF.

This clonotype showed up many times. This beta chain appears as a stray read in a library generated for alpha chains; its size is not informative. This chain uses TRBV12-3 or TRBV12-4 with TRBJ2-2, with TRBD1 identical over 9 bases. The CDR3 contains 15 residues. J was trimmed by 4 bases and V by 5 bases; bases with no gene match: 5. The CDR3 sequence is CASSPTGQGTGELFF. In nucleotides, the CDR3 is TGTGCCAGCAGTCCAACGGGACAGGGCACCGGGGAGCTGTTTTTT.

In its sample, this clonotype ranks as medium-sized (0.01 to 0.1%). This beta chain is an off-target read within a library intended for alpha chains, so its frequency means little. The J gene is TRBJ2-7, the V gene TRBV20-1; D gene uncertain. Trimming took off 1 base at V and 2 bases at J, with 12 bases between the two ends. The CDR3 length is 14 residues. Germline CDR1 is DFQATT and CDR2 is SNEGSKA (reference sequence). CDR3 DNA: TGCAGTGCTAGAGTTCCCTCTCCGCCCTACGAGCAGTACTTC. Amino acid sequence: CSARVPSPPYEQYF.

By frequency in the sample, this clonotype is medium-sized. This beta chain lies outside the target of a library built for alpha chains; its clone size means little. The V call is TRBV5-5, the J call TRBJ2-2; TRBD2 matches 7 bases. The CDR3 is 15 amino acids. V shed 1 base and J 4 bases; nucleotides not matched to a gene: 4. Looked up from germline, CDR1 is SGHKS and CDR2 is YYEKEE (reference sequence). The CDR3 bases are TGTGCCAGCAGCTTGCTGCTAGCGGCCACCGGGGAGCTGTTTTTT. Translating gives CASSLLLAATGELFF.

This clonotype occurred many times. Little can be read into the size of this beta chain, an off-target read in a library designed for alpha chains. The CDR3 is CAAMNRVGPSGNTIYF. DNA of the CDR3: TGTGCCGCCATGAACCGGGTTGGTCCCTCTGGAAACACCATATATTTT. The chain is built from TRBV7-9 and TRBJ1-3, with D hard to call. Germline V CDR1 and CDR2: SEHNR, FQNEAQ (reference sequence). V lost 11 bases and J 0 bases, leaving 20 bases between the germline ends. This CDR3 contains 16 residues.

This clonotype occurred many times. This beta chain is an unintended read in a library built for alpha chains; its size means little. The DNA of the CDR3 is TGCAGCGACGCGACCTGGGACGGCCCAAACTATGGCTACACCTTC. Its protein product is CSDATWDGPNYGYTF. This chain connects TRBV29-1 to TRBJ1-2; TRBD1 might be the D (5 bases). The CDR3 extends over 15 amino acids. Trimming took off 7 bases at V and 2 bases at J, with 20 bases between the two ends. Germline CDR1 SQVTM, CDR2 ANQGSEA.

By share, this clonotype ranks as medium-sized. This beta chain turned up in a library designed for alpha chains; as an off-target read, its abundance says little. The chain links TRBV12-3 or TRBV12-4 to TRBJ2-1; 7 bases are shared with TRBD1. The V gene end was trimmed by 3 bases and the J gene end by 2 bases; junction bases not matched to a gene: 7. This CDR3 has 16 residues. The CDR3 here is CASSLPTGAPYNEQFF. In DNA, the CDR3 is TGTGCCAGCAGTTTGCCCACAGGGGCTCCCTACAATGAGCAGTTCTTC.

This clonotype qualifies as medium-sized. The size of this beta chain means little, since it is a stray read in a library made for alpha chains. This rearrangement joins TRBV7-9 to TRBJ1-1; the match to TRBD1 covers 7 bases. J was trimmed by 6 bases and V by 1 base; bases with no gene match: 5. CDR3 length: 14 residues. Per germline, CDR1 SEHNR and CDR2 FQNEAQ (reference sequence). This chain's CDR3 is CASSLGEGASEAFF. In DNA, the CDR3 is TGTGCCAGCAGCTTAGGGGAGGGGGCTTCTGAAGCTTTCTTT.

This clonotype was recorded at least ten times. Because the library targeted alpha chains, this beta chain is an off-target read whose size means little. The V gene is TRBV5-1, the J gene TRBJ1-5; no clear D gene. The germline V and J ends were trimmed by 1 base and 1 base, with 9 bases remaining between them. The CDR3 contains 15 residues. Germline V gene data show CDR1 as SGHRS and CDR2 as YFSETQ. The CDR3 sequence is CASSLSGGSNQPQHF. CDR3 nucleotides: TGCGCCAGCAGCTTGTCAGGAGGAAGCAATCAGCCCCAGCATTTT.

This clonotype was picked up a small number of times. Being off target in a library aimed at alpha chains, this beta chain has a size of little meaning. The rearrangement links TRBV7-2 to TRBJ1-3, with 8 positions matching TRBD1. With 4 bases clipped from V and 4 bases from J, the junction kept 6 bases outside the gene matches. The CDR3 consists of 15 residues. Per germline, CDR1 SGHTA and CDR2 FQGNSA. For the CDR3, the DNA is TGTGCCAGCAGCTCAGGACGGACAGGGGGAAACACCATATATTTT. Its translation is CASSSGRTGGNTIYF.

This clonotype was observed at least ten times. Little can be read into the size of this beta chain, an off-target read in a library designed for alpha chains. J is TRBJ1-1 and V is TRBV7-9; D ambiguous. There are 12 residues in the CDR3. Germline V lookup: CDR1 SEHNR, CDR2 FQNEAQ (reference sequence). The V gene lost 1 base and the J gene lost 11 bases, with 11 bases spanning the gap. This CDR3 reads CASSLVERFAFF. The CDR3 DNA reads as TGTGCCAGCAGCTTAGTAGAGAGATTTGCTTTCTTT.

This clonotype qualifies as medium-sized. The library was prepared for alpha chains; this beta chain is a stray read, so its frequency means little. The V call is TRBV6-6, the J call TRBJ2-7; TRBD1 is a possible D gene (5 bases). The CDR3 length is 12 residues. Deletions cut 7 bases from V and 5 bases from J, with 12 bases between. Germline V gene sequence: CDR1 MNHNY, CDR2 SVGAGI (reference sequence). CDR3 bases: TGTGCCAGCAAACAGGTTCGAGACGAGCAGTACTTC. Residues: CASKQVRDEQYF.

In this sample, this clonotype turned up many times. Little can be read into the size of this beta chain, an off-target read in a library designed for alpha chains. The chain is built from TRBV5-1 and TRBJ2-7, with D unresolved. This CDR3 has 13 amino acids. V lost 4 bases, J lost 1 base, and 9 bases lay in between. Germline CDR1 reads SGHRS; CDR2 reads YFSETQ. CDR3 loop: CASSLHASYEQYF. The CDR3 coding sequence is TGCGCCAGCAGCCTACACGCTTCCTACGAGCAGTACTTC.